These 7 T cell receptor beta chains share one sample of origin, sequenced in a study of PD-L1 blockade in urothelial cancer. Profiled with immunoSEQ multiplex PCR; TCRdb holds only in-frame clones, not every one. The top ten clones hold around 4% of a sample with about 120,000 clones, 85% to 95% of them seen once. As for time point: peripheral blood 6 weeks after treatment start. The sequences come from PBMCs, collected around atezolizumab (anti-PD-L1) treatment. The receptors derive from a man between 60 and 75 years old with urothelial cancer.

This chain links TRBV18 with TRBJ1-4; D unclear. This CDR3 has 14 amino acids. The V and J ends lost 3 bases and 8 bases respectively, with 13 bases between them. In germline, CDR1 is KGHSH, CDR2 LQKENI. Written as DNA, the CDR3 is TGTGCCAGCTCACCGCTCCCGGCGGGCGAAAAACTGTTTTTT. This gives the protein CASSPLPAGEKLFF.

This clone came up once. V and J are TRBV7-2 and TRBJ2-1; TRBD2 agrees at 7 bases. Germline V gives CDR1 SGHTA, CDR2 FQGNSA. This CDR3 has 15 residues. Trimming took 2 bases from V and 5 from J; bases not matched to a gene: 6. The CDR3 region has the DNA TGTGCCAGCAGCTTATTCGAGCGGGGCGACAATGAGCAGTTCTTC. It is translated as CASSLFERGDNEQFF.

The rearrangement uses TRBV19 and TRBJ2-1, with D possibly TRBD2 on 6 matching bases. The CDR3 contains 13 residues. Germline V CDR1 and CDR2: LNHDA, SQIVND (reference sequence). The V gene lost 5 bases and the J gene lost 8 bases, with 13 bases spanning the gap. CDR3 amino acids: CASSSDWEDEQFF. Here the CDR3 DNA reads TGTGCCAGTAGTTCGGACTGGGAGGATGAGCAGTTCTTC. Full variable domain (missing parts from reference TRBV19 and TRBJ2-1): DGGITQSPKYLFRKEGQNVTLSCEQNLNHDAMYWYRQDPGQGLRLIYYSQIVNDFQKGDIAEGYSVSREKKESFPLTVTSAQKNPTAFYLCASSSDWEDEQFFGPGTRLTVL.

The chain is built from TRBV29-1 and TRBJ2-5; 7 bases match TRBD1. From germline, CDR1 is SQVTM and CDR2 ANQGSEA. The CDR3 runs to 14 residues. V lost 7 bases to trimming and J lost 2 bases; unmatched junction nucleotides: 10. The CDR3 DNA reads TGCAGCGCAACGGGACAGAATTTACAAGAGACCCAGTACTTC. This translates into CSATGQNLQETQYF.

The chain combines TRBV6-1 with TRBJ2-3; D is perhaps TRBD1 (5 bases). The CDR3 loop spans 14 amino acids. The germline V and J ends were trimmed by 6 bases and 0 bases, with 10 bases remaining between them. The V gene's germline CDR1 is MNHNS and CDR2 SASEGT. The CDR3 coding sequence is TGTGCCAGCAGGTGGACAACTAGCACAGATACGCAGTATTTT. Amino acid sequence: CASRWTTSTDTQYF.

The genes are TRBV2 and TRBJ1-1; TRBD1 agrees at 7 bases. The V segment lost 6 bases and the J segment 2 bases; nucleotides outside the gene matches: 6. Germline values: CDR1 SNHLY, CDR2 FYNNEI. CDR3 size: 14 residues. The CDR3 nucleotides are TGTGCCAGCAGCCTACAGGGGCCCAACACTGAAGCTTTCTTT. This gives the protein CASSLQGPNTEAFF.

The J gene is TRBJ2-5, the V gene TRBV4-3, with TRBD2 matching 9 bases. Germline CDR1 reads LGHNA; CDR2 reads YSLEER. The CDR3 spans 15 residues. V was pared by 0 bases and J by 5 bases, with 4 bases of the junction left unmatched. CDR3 DNA: TGCGCCAGCAGCCAAGAAGCTAGCGGGACTGAGACCCAGTACTTC. This gives the protein CASSQEASGTETQYF.